These T cell receptor beta chains were read from a single sample in a study of control samples from healthy donors and cancer patients. TCRdb keeps only in-frame clones here, not all; method: immunoSEQ multiplex PCR. Among 60,000 to 95,000 clones listed, under 90% were seen once. Input material: PBMCs. The source is a woman between 50 and 59 years old with colorectal cancer. Both conserved end residues are part of each CDR3. A D gene is named only where the DNA matches it firmly. Clone size is stated in some rows and not others, as once, few, many or a class when expanded.

-	TRBV7-8	-	TRBJ2-1	TGTGCCAGCAGCTTAGATACCTCGGCGGGCTACAATGAGCAGTTCTTC	CASSLDTSAGYNEQFF
TRBD1	TRBV6-2/TRBV6-3	-	TRBJ1-1	TGTGCCAGCAGCCGACTAAACAGGGGTCCCACTGAAGCTTTCTTT	CASSRLNRGPTEAFF
-	TRBV3-1/TRBV3-2	-	TRBJ2-3	TGTGCCAGCACCGGAAGGGGGTATACAGATACGCAGTATTTT	CASTGRGYTDTQYF
TRBD1	TRBV5-4	-	TRBJ2-2	TGTGCCAGCACCCGACAGGGTGGGACCGGGGAGCTGTTTTTT	CASTRQGGTGELFF
TRBD1	TRBV25-1	few	TRBJ2-2	TGTGCCAGCAGCAACAGGGGGCAACCCGGGGAGCTGTTTTTT	CASSNRGQPGELFF
-	TRBV24-1	-	TRBJ2-3	TGTGCCACCAGTGCCGCGACGGGGGAAACGGATACGCAGTATTTT	CATSAATGETDTQYF
TRBD1	TRBV6-5	-	TRBJ2-1	TGTGCCAGCAAACAGGGGGTCAGGTCGTTCTTC	CASKQGVRSFF
-	TRBV5-1	-	TRBJ1-3	TGCGCCAGCAGCTTGATGGGAGCGCTTGGAAACACCATATATTTT	CASSLMGALGNTIYF
TRBD1	TRBV15	-	TRBJ1-4	TGTGCCACCAGCAGGGTATCCCACTCTGACAGGGGCGGGCGGGAAAAACTGTTTTTT	CATSRVSHSDRGGREKLFF
TRBD2	TRBV3-1/TRBV3-2	-	TRBJ2-5	TGTGCCAGCAGCCAAGAAGTCGGGACTAGACAAGAGACCCAGTACTTC	CASSQEVGTRQETQYF
-	TRBV5-1	-	TRBJ1-1	TGCGCCAGCAGCCCCGGAGTGGGGGCGGCCACTGAAGCTTTCTTT	CASSPGVGAATEAFF
-	TRBV20-1	once	TRBJ2-3	TGCAGTGCTAGTAGCGAGGCAGATACGCAGTATTTT	CSASSEADTQYF
TRBD1	TRBV6-5	-	TRBJ1-2	TGTGCCAGCAGTTATAGGGGACAGGGGCTTGGCTACACCTTC	CASSYRGQGLGYTF
-	TRBV19	-	TRBJ1-6	TGTGCCAGTAGTATACAAGGCAGGGGAAATTCACCCCTCCACTTT	CASSIQGRGNSPLHF
TRBD1	TRBV19	-	TRBJ1-2	TGTGCCAGTAGCCGGACAGGGATCGGCTACACCTTC	CASSRTGIGYTF
TRBD2	TRBV3-1/TRBV3-2	-	TRBJ2-5	TGTGCCAGCAGCCAAGAAACTAGCGGGGGCTCGGAGACCCAGTACTTC	CASSQETSGGSETQYF
-	TRBV19	-	TRBJ2-5	TGTGCCAGTAGTTTAAAAGGGGAGACCCAGTACTTC	CASSLKGETQYF
-	TRBV9	-	TRBJ2-5	TGTGCCAGCAGCCCTTCTACGGGACGCGCCCAAGAGACCCAGTACTTC	CASSPSTGRAQETQYF
TRBD2	TRBV19	-	TRBJ2-1	TGTGCCAGTAGTATGGATAGCGGGGGCTCCTACAATGAGCAGTTCTTC	CASSMDSGGSYNEQFF
TRBD1	TRBV28	-	TRBJ1-2	TGTGCCAGCAGTTTATGGGGACAGGGCGATGGCTACACCTTC	CASSLWGQGDGYTF
TRBD1	TRBV29-1	once	TRBJ2-3	TGCAGCGCCAGAAGGGTGATGTGGGGACAGGGACCAGATACGCAGTATTTT	CSARRVMWGQGPDTQYF
-	TRBV19	-	TRBJ1-1	TGTGCCAGTAGTCCTACGTCGGACGGACTAAACACTGAAGCTTTCTTT	CASSPTSDGLNTEAFF
-	TRBV6-2/TRBV6-3	-	TRBJ1-2	TGTGCCAGCAGTTACTCGGGGGGGAGCTATGGCTACACCTTC	CASSYSGGSYGYTF
-	TRBV24-1	-	TRBJ2-2	TGTGCCACTGGGGTGTCCGAGAACACCGGGGAGCTGTTTTTT	CATGVSENTGELFF